The present TCR beta chain was sequenced within a study of T cells after yellow fever vaccination. TCRdb reanalysed the 5' RACE reads using MiXCR and keeps one entry per CDR3 protein. The table includes around 150,000 distinct CDR3 sequences, 5.5% to 7.5% detected once. Germline loops: CDR1 LNHDA, CDR2 SQIVND (reference sequence). CDR3 length: 15 residues. Trimming removed 7 bases from V and 0 bases from J, with 14 bases in between. V usage is TRBV19 and J usage is TRBJ2-3; a possible D gene is TRBD1 (5 bases). The sample here was CD4+ T cells sorted from PBMCs, taken 4 to 5 days after the first yellow fever vaccination. The TCR was taken from a man younger than 30 who received the YFV17D yellow fever vaccine. The DNA of the CDR3 is TGTGCCAGTACCAAGGGGTTACCCAGCACAGATACGCAGTATTTT. Its translation: CASTKGLPSTDTQYF.